The clone carrying this T cell receptor beta chain was found many times. What it binds is not known. The CDR3 has 14 amino acids. Trimming at V came to 5 bases and at J to 0 bases, leaving 4 bases not matched to a gene. CDR1 is DFQATT, CDR2 SNEGSKA, per germline (reference sequence). These data originate in a study of T-cell memory formation after mild COVID-19. Study information: TCR clustering was largely donor specific.

From the 5' RACE reads, TCRdb called clonotypes with MiXCR, one entry per CDR3 protein. Of tens of thousands of distinct CDR3 sequences listed, around 6.6% are singletons. Study observations and caveats: Pre-infection memory carried some responding clones, suggesting that cross-reactive memory joined. Of the contracting clones, CD4+ ones lay mainly in CM and EM, and CD8+ ones in EMRA.

This TCR derives from an adult who had mild COVID-19 (a few samples of this study predate the infection). Cell type and time point are not known. The sequenced sample was PBMCs or a T cell subset sorted from them (not recorded which). The chain joins TRBV20-1 to TRBJ2-7, with 10 positions matching TRBD2. The CDR3 region has the DNA TGCAGTGCTCACCTAGCGGGGGCCTCCTACGAGCAGTACTTC. It yields the protein CSAHLAGASYEQYF.